This note documents a single T cell receptor (beta chain) sequence. Its antigen is not yet known. No much larger clonotype is one base removed from it; base qualities were not supplied. The germline V gene (reference sequence) provides CDR1 LNHDA and CDR2 SQIVND. Its CDR3 holds 13 amino acids, cysteine through phenylalanine. Just the 39-base CDR3 DNA is kept, in frame starting at base 1. V loses 4 bases, J loses 15 bases, and the germline ends lie 19 bases apart. The time point label here, explained by the study, means: baseline before first vaccination. Samples from vaccinated people were obtained from the UK trials COV001 and COV002, which included a single-blind randomized controlled phase 2/3 trial of AZD1222 (ChAdOx1 nCoV-19) in healthy adults. Trial participant PBMC samples were collected at day 0 and day 28 after the second dose for TCRbeta chain sequencing. The CDR3 regions of human TCRbeta chains were analyzed by immunosequencing. The original methods were these. TCRs in the repertoires were matched against a reference library of SARS-CoV-2-specific TCRs that had been generated with the MIRA antigen-specificity platform. Breadth was defined as the fraction of unique TCRs that were SARS-CoV-2-associated. Depth was defined as the fraction of total T cells that were SARS-CoV-2-associated. Each spike-specific TCR was assigned to its reactive spike region and to a CD4 or CD8 class using the MIRA data. Log10-transformed breadth and depth values were compared by one-way ANOVA with Sidak's multiple comparisons tests. TCRdb took this table from immuneACCESS and kept in-frame rearrangements with V and J called. Such tables lack part of the clones; where checked against another copy, unresolved V genes explain under half of the gap, and the rest is unexplained. That table furnishes V, J and clone size, whereas the DNA furnished D and trimming. The sample data list roughly 100,000 clones, and about 91% of these were observed just once. Jointly, the top ten make up approximately 18% of the sample.

The sample is drawn from a study of T cell responses to AZD1222 COVID-19 vaccine (dated by TCRdb to the early 2020s). Turning to the overall study: Because spike-specific TCR depth and breadth did not differ between the two schedules, AZD1222 recipients who got a second dose at roughly 4 weeks were pooled with those who got a second dose at roughly 12 weeks. A total of 230 to 250 trial participants underwent TCR sequencing, of whom approximately 200 had received two doses of AZD1222 and about 25 had received two doses of the MenACWY control vaccine. Trial participants were enrolled into age subgroups of 18-55, 56-69 and 70-plus years, which contained 148, 28 and 57 TCR-sequenced participants, respectively.

Paper-wide results and their limitations: Participants were mostly white British, with more females than males. The authors suggested clonal diversity may have been underestimated. CD4 TCRs associated with the vaccine covered the entire spike protein, and the dominant responses were in regions 160-218 and 743-854. Because no day 14 peak-response samples were available, the repertoires could be characterized only after the peak T cell response. The 56-69-year group was small, and its depth increase did not reach significance, likely because of low power. Conclusions about previously exposed vaccinees are limited because only a handful of AZD1222 recipients were SARS-CoV-2 seropositive at baseline. Epitopes outside the regions mutated in the B.1.351 and B.1.1.7 variants were reportedly recognized by nearly half of the unique spike-specific TCRs. After two AZD1222 doses, spike-specific TCR breadth and depth were significantly higher than at day 0 and than in MenACWY recipients.

The TCR comes from an adult in good health. The chain is made from TRBV19 and TRBJ1-5; there is no confident call for the D gene. Sequencing was performed on peripheral blood, taken on day 0 of AZD1222 vaccination. The nucleotide sequence is given as TGTGCCAGTAGTAACCCGTCCGGGCGCGCAGGGCATTTT. Translated, it reads CASSNPSGRAGHF.